The rows below give T cell receptor beta chains drawn from one sample of a study of CD8 T cells in Susac syndrome. TCRdb passed the immunoSEQ multiplex PCR reads through MiXCR, listing each CDR3 protein once. This table holds 150,000 to 250,000 distinct CDR3 sequences, roughly 96% found once. Specimen: CD4+ T cells from PBMCs. The receptors derive from a human donor with multiple sclerosis. The CDR3 runs from the conserved cysteine through the conserved F or W. Clone size appears in some rows only: once, few, many, or a class for an expanded clone.

TRBJ1-2	TRBV7-9	.	CASSLVRGGEYGYTF
TRBJ2-2	TRBV27	.	CASSFSRFSGELFF
TRBJ2-1	TRBV20-1	.	CSAPGLAESEQFF
TRBJ2-1	TRBV27	once	CASSSYSGGYSYNEQFF
TRBJ2-3	TRBV20-1	.	CSASRTGGASTDTQYF
TRBJ1-1	TRBV30	.	CAWIVTGGTEAFF
TRBJ2-6	TRBV20-1	.	CSARGRSGANVLTF
TRBJ2-6	TRBV5-1	.	CASSLRTDSGANVLTF
TRBJ2-1	TRBV7-2	.	CASSPYLYNEQFF
TRBJ2-1	TRBV5-1	.	CASSSTGLAGGNEQFF
TRBJ1-2	TRBV6-6	.	CASSSGTFTF
TRBJ2-7	TRBV20-1	.	CSAVKLINRGYEQYF